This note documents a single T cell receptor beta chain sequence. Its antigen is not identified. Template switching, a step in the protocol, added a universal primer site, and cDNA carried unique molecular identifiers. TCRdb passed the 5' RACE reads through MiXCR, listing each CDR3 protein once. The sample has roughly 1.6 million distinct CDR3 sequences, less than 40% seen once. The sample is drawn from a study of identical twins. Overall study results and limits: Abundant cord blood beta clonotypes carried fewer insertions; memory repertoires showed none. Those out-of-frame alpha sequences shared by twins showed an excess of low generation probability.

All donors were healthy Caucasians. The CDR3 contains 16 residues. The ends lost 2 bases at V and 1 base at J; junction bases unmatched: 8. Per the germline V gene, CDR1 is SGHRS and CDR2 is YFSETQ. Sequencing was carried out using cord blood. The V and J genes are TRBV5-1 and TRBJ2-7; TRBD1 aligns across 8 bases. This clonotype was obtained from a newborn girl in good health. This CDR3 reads CASSFFGGQGSYEQYF. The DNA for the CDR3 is TGCGCCAGCAGCTTTTTTGGCGGACAGGGATCCTACGAGCAGTACTTC.